What follows are 16 T cell receptor beta chains derived from one specimen sequenced in a study of T-cell memory formation after mild COVID-19. TCRdb reprocessed the 5' RACE reads via MiXCR and lists one record per CDR3 protein. The table has under 400,000 distinct CDR3 sequences, over 20% seen once. Input material: PBMCs or a T cell subset sorted from them (not recorded which). The receptors shown here come from an adult woman who had mild COVID-19 (a few samples of this study predate the infection). Cell type and time point are not known.

This clonotype was observed a few times. The J gene is TRBJ2-5, the V gene TRBV11-3; TRBD2 agrees at 7 bases. The J segment lost 4 bases and the V segment lost 2 bases, leaving 7 bases of the junction unmatched. The CDR3 loop spans 15 amino acids. Germline V gene lookup returns CDR1 SGHNT and CDR2 YENEEA. CDR3: CASSLREAGRETQYF. DNA of the CDR3: TGTGCCAGCAGCTTAAGAGAAGCGGGAAGAGAGACCCAGTACTTC.

This clonotype was found a few times. Without the conserved terminal phenylalanine or tryptophan, this CDR3 likely stems from a read error. It is unclear where the CDR3 begins or ends on the DNA, so no DNA is shown, and the CDR3 is as TCRdb lists it. The chain combines TRBV13 with TRBJ2-1; the table gives TRBD2 as D, unverified against the DNA. The length of the CDR3 is 8 amino acids, counting both ends. CDR1 is PRHDT and CDR2 is FYEKMQ in the germline V gene (reference sequence). The CDR3: CASSLGTS.

This clonotype turned up a few times. The rearrangement uses TRBV5-1 and TRBJ2-7; D ambiguous. CDR1 is SGHRS, CDR2 YFSETQ, per germline. The CDR3 is made up of 14 amino acids. The V gene lost 1 base and the J gene lost 5 bases, with 13 bases spanning the gap. Written as DNA, the CDR3 is TGCGCCAGCAGCTTGATCGGGCAGGTCCACGAGCAGTACTTC. Residues: CASSLIGQVHEQYF.

This clonotype was picked up a small number of times. The chain's CDR3 is CASTQGRAEKLFF. CDR3 DNA: TGTGCCAGCACCCAGGGGCGGGCTGAAAAACTGTTTTTT. This chain connects TRBV7-2 to TRBJ1-4; D is possibly TRBD1 (6 bases). Per the germline V gene, CDR1 is SGHTA and CDR2 is FQGNSA. The V and J ends lost 7 bases and 7 bases respectively, with 13 bases between them. There are 13 residues in the CDR3. Using reference TRBV7-2 and TRBJ1-4 for the parts outside the CDR3, the full variable domain is GAGVSQSPSNKVTEKGKDVELRCDPISGHTALYWYRQSLGQGLEFLIYFQGNSAPDKSGLPSDRFSAERTGGSVSTLTIQRTQQEDSAVYLCASTQGRAEKLFFGSGTQLSVL.

This clonotype was seen repeatedly, ten times or more. The CDR3 sequence is CASRGLAVDTQYF. CDR3 nucleotide sequence: TGCGCCAGTCGGGGACTAGCGGTAGATACGCAGTATTTT. The chain is built from TRBV5-1 and TRBJ2-3; TRBD2 matches at 11 bases. The CDR3 totals 13 residues. Per the germline V gene, CDR1 is SGHRS and CDR2 is YFSETQ. The trim removed 8 bases at V and 5 bases at J, leaving 4 bases unmatched.

This clonotype was seen more than once but under ten times. V usage is TRBV3-1 and J usage is TRBJ1-3, with no clear D. In germline, CDR1 is LGHDT, CDR2 YNNKEL (reference sequence). CDR3 size: 12 residues. V lost 1 base and J lost 4, with 2 bases in between. CDR3 loop: CASSQGGNTIYF. CDR3 nucleotide sequence: TGTGCCAGCAGCCAAGGGGGAAACACCATATATTTT.

The chain employs TRBV20-1 and TRBJ2-5; D is possibly TRBD2 (6 bases). CDR3 length: 15 amino acids. Germline CDR1 and CDR2: DFQATT and SNEGSKA (reference sequence). V gave up 0 bases and J gave up 6 bases, with 17 bases separating them. DNA for the CDR3: TGCAGTGCTAGAGATCCTGCGGGACCCGGTCAGACCCAGTACTTC. Translating gives CSARDPAGPGQTQYF.

V usage is TRBV12-3 or TRBV12-4 and J usage is TRBJ2-7, with 12 bases fitting TRBD2. This CDR3 has 15 amino acids. After removal of 4 bases from V and 13 bases from J, the junction contained 14 bases not matched to a gene. The CDR3 loop is CASSYGVGTSGLSYF. In DNA, the CDR3 is TGTGCCAGCAGTTACGGGGTGGGGACTAGCGGGCTGTCCTACTTC.

The V gene is TRBV7-8, the J gene TRBJ2-1; 7 nucleotides align to TRBD2. Germline values: CDR1 SGHVS, CDR2 FQNEAQ. V lost 4 bases and J lost 13; bases outside the gene matches: 4. The CDR3 consists of 11 residues. The CDR3 reads CASSSGTIQFF. DNA for the CDR3: TGTGCCAGCAGCTCCGGGACTATACAGTTCTTC.

A few counts support this clonotype. This sequence joins TRBV7-8 and TRBJ2-1; 9 nucleotides agree with TRBD2. After removal of 5 bases from V and 6 bases from J, the junction contained 8 bases not matched to a gene. In germline, CDR1 is SGHVS, CDR2 FQNEAQ. CDR3 length: 15 amino acids. The CDR3 bases are TGTGCCAGCAGCAACGCGGGAGGGCCCCTCAATGAGCAGTTCTTC. Its translation is CASSNAGGPLNEQFF.

The chain combines TRBV12-3 or TRBV12-4 with TRBJ2-1; maybe TRBD2 (6 bases). Trimming cost V 7 bases and J 11 bases, with 24 bases left between them. The CDR3 spans 15 residues. CDR3 nucleotide sequence: TGTGCCAGCACCCCAGGAGGGTCCTTAACTACCCAGCAGTTCTTC. Residues: CASTPGGSLTTQQFF.

This clonotype was recorded a few times. The chain couples TRBV5-1 to TRBJ1-5; D ambiguous. V lost 0 bases and J 6 bases, leaving 13 bases between the germline ends. The CDR3 length is 15 residues. Germline V CDR1 and CDR2: SGHRS, YFSETQ. Written as DNA, the CDR3 is TGCGCCAGCAGCTTGGATTCCCGGCATGGTCAGCCCCAGCATTTT. Encoded protein: CASSLDSRHGQPQHF.

V usage is TRBV20-1 and J usage is TRBJ1-5; unclear D gene. Trimming shortened V by 7 bases and J by 9 bases, and 16 bases separated the two germline ends. Germline lookup yields CDR1 DFQATT and CDR2 SNEGSKA (reference sequence). The CDR3 spans 12 residues. CDR3 DNA: TGCAGTGTTTTGGCCGCCCCGGGGCCCCAGCATTTT. The encoded protein is CSVLAAPGPQHF.

This clonotype was detected a few times. The chain uses TRBV15 and TRBJ1-3; D is perhaps TRBD1 (6 bases). V gave up 7 bases and J gave up 0 bases, with 10 bases separating them. Germline V lookup: CDR1 LNHNV, CDR2 YYDKDF (reference sequence). CDR3 length: 14 amino acids. CDR3 amino acids: CATTTRGSGNTIYF. The CDR3 DNA sequence: TGTGCCACCACCACCAGGGGCTCTGGAAACACCATATATTTT.

This clonotype was seen many times. The gene calls are TRBV5-1 and TRBJ2-5; D uncertain. V gave up 1 base and J gave up 1 base, with 8 bases separating them. The CDR3 is 14 residues long. Germline CDR1 and CDR2: SGHRS and YFSETQ. The CDR3 DNA reads TGCGCCAGCAGCTTGCATGCAGGCCAAGAGACCCAGTACTTC. This translates into CASSLHAGQETQYF.

This chain joins TRBV9 and TRBJ1-2; tentative D call: TRBD1 (6 bases). This CDR3 comprises 14 residues. V dropped 6 bases and J dropped 6 bases, with 18 bases sitting between them. Germline assignment: CDR1 SGDLS and CDR2 YYNGEE. The chain's CDR3 is CASTEGGGDHGYTF. Written as DNA, the CDR3 is TGTGCCAGCACCGAAGGGGGGGGGGATCATGGCTACACCTTC.